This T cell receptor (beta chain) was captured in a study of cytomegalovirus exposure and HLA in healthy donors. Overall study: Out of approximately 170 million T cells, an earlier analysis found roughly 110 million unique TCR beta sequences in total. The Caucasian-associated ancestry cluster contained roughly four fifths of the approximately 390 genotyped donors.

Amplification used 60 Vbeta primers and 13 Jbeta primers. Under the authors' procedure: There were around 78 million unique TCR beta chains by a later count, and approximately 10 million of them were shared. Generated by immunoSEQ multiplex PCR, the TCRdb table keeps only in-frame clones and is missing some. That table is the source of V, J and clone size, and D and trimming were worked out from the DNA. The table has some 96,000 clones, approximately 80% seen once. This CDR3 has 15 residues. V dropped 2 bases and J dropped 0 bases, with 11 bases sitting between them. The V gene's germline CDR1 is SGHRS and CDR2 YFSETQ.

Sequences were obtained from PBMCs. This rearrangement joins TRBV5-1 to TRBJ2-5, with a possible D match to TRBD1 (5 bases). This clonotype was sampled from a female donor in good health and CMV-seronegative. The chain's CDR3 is CASSLGRVDQETQYF. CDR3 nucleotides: TGCGCCAGCAGCTTAGGCAGGGTTGACCAAGAGACCCAGTACTTC.